This TCR beta chain was profiled in a study of quantifying T cell responses using KT2 cells. About the study: cDNA was made from DNase-treated RNA using alpha and beta constant primers.

An oligo carrying a UMI was ligated to the cDNA 3' end. An equimolar mix of RC1.1 and RC1.2 primed the beta chain across TRBC1 and TRBC2. TCRdb re-called the UMI-ligation and nested PCR reads through MiXCR, storing one row per CDR3 protein. The sample includes tens of thousands of distinct CDR3 sequences, 9.5% to 13% of them seen just once. This clonotype has more than one count but fewer than ten. Its antigen is currently unknown. Study-wide findings and caveats: At about one KT2 cell per 100,000 PBMC, KT2 sequences were still detected. Very high KT2 spike-in numbers caused saturation in KT2 sequence detection.

The V end lost 8 bases, the J end lost 0 bases, and 20 bases lay between the germline ends. This CDR3 is 17 amino acids long. Germline V gene lookup returns CDR1 LGHNT and CDR2 FRNRAP. This receptor was identified in a human donor. This sequence joins TRBV12-5 and TRBJ1-3; D perhaps matches TRBD1 (5 bases). Sequenced sample: PBMCs spiked with cells of the T cell clone KT2. The CDR3 sequence: CASRGPGPSSSGNTIYF. CDR3 sequence (DNA): TGTGCTAGTCGCGGGCCAGGGCCATCCTCCTCTGGAAACACCATATATTTT.